Listed below are T cell receptor beta chains from one sample, sequenced in a study of cytomegalovirus exposure and HLA in healthy donors. Clones were sequenced by immunoSEQ multiplex PCR, and TCRdb holds only the in-frame ones, with some missing. The sample carries about 200,000 clones, 65% to 85% recorded once. The source material was PBMCs. The receptors originated from a man in his forties or fifties in good health and CMV-seropositive. Each CDR3 is given with its conserved first and last residue. The D gene is left open where the match is weak. Rows may omit the clone size; those that give it use once, few, many or a size class.

J gene: TRBJ1-2; clone size: .; D gene: .; V gene: TRBV15; CDR3 DNA: TGTGCCACCAGCCCGCAAAGCAGGGACTATGGCTACACCTTC; CDR3 protein: CATSPQSRDYGYTF
J gene: TRBJ2-7; clone size: .; D gene: TRBD1; V gene: TRBV7-2; CDR3 DNA: TGTGCCAGCTCGACCTCCCGGTTGCAGGGGACAGCGGTTTTC; CDR3 protein: CASSTSRLQGTAVF
J gene: TRBJ2-3; clone size: .; D gene: .; V gene: TRBV9; CDR3 DNA: TGTGCCAGCAGCCTTACCCGGAGCACAGATACGCAGTATTTT; CDR3 protein: CASSLTRSTDTQYF
J gene: TRBJ1-1; clone size: few; D gene: .; V gene: TRBV5-5; CDR3 DNA: TGTGCCAGCAGCTTGGTCGGAGGGGTGGAGGCTTTCTTT; CDR3 protein: CASSLVGGVEAFF
J gene: TRBJ2-7; clone size: .; D gene: .; V gene: TRBV10-3; CDR3 DNA: TGTGCCATCAGTAAGGGAGGCTACGAGCAGTACTTC; CDR3 protein: CAISKGGYEQYF
J gene: TRBJ1-2; clone size: .; D gene: TRBD1; V gene: TRBV27; CDR3 DNA: TGTGCCAGCAGTTTTGGACAGGGTAGGGGCTACACCTTC; CDR3 protein: CASSFGQGRGYTF
J gene: TRBJ2-1; clone size: .; D gene: TRBD2; V gene: TRBV7-6; CDR3 DNA: TGTGCCAGCAGCCCCCCTGGGGGGGTCGAGCAGTTCTTC; CDR3 protein: CASSPPGGVEQFF
J gene: TRBJ2-1; clone size: few; D gene: TRBD2; V gene: TRBV30; CDR3 DNA: TGTGCCTGCTCCGGGACTAGCGGATACAATGAGCAGTTCTTC; CDR3 protein: CACSGTSGYNEQFF
J gene: TRBJ2-7; clone size: .; D gene: TRBD1; V gene: TRBV27; CDR3 DNA: TGTGCCAGCAGTTTGCTGGCTCCGGACAGGGCCGAGCAGTACTTC; CDR3 protein: CASSLLAPDRAEQYF
J gene: TRBJ2-1; clone size: .; D gene: .; V gene: TRBV29-1; CDR3 DNA: TGCAGCGTTGGTAGGGGCCCCTACAATGAGCAGTTCTTC; CDR3 protein: CSVGRGPYNEQFF
J gene: TRBJ2-3; clone size: .; D gene: TRBD1; V gene: TRBV5-4; CDR3 DNA: TGTGCCAGCAGCGCGACAGGGCAAGATACGCAGTATTTT; CDR3 protein: CASSATGQDTQYF
J gene: TRBJ1-1; clone size: .; D gene: .; V gene: TRBV27; CDR3 DNA: TGTGCCAGCAGTTTAACGGACACGGTGGGTGGGAACACTGAAGCTTTCTTT; CDR3 protein: CASSLTDTVGGNTEAFF
J gene: TRBJ2-5; clone size: .; D gene: TRBD2; V gene: TRBV5-5; CDR3 DNA: TGTGCCAGCAGCTTGACCGGGACTAGCGGTCAAGAGACCCAGTACTTC; CDR3 protein: CASSLTGTSGQETQYF
J gene: TRBJ1-1; clone size: .; D gene: .; V gene: TRBV29-1; CDR3 DNA: TGCAGCGTTGGATGGGAGGAACCGGCGAACATGAACACTGAAGCTTTCTTT; CDR3 protein: CSVGWEEPANMNTEAFF
J gene: TRBJ2-7; clone size: .; D gene: TRBD2; V gene: TRBV27; CDR3 DNA: TGTGCCAGCAGGAGCCAGACTAGCGGGAGCTCCTACGAGCAGTACTTC; CDR3 protein: CASRSQTSGSSYEQYF
J gene: TRBJ1-1; clone size: once; D gene: .; V gene: TRBV30; CDR3 DNA: TGTGCCTGTGGCCAGGTAGACACTGAAGCTTTCTTT; CDR3 protein: CACGQVDTEAFF
J gene: TRBJ2-1; clone size: once; D gene: .; V gene: TRBV6-5; CDR3 DNA: TGTGCCACGGGGAGGGGGGATCGCAATGAGCAGTTCTTC; CDR3 protein: CATGRGDRNEQFF
J gene: TRBJ2-7; clone size: few; D gene: .; V gene: TRBV28; CDR3 DNA: TGTGCCAGCAGTCCAAGTACAGACTACGAGCAGTACTTC; CDR3 protein: CASSPSTDYEQYF
J gene: TRBJ1-1; clone size: .; D gene: TRBD1; V gene: TRBV14; CDR3 DNA: TGTGCCAGCAGCCAATTGGGACAGGGACACACTGAAGCTTTCTTT; CDR3 protein: CASSQLGQGHTEAFF
J gene: TRBJ1-2; clone size: .; D gene: TRBD1; V gene: TRBV4-1; CDR3 DNA: TGCGCCAGCAGCCAACCTACAGGGGACTATGGCTACACCTTC; CDR3 protein: CASSQPTGDYGYTF
J gene: TRBJ2-3; clone size: .; D gene: .; V gene: TRBV5-1; CDR3 DNA: TGCGCCAGCAGCGTACCCATAACAGGCAGCACAGATACGCAGTATTTT; CDR3 protein: CASSVPITGSTDTQYF
J gene: TRBJ1-2; clone size: .; D gene: .; V gene: TRBV5-4; CDR3 DNA: TGTGCCAGCACCCTTGGGGCCGACGCTAACTATGGCTACACCTTC; CDR3 protein: CASTLGADANYGYTF
J gene: TRBJ2-7; clone size: .; D gene: TRBD2; V gene: TRBV5-1; CDR3 DNA: TGCGCCAGCAGCACCCGGGACTACCTCTACGAGCAGTACTTC; CDR3 protein: CASSTRDYLYEQYF
J gene: TRBJ2-3; clone size: .; D gene: TRBD2; V gene: TRBV11-1; CDR3 DNA: TGTGCCAGCAGCCCTGACGGGGGGAAGGGCACAGATACGCAGTATTTT; CDR3 protein: CASSPDGGKGTDTQYF
J gene: TRBJ2-3; clone size: .; D gene: TRBD2; V gene: TRBV28; CDR3 DNA: TGTGCCAGCAGTTTACCTCTAGCGGGTCTCACAGATACGCAGTATTTT; CDR3 protein: CASSLPLAGLTDTQYF
J gene: TRBJ1-2; clone size: .; D gene: .; V gene: TRBV30; CDR3 DNA: TGTGCCTGGACAAGGGACATATTCTATGGCTACACCTTC; CDR3 protein: CAWTRDIFYGYTF
J gene: TRBJ2-7; clone size: .; D gene: .; V gene: TRBV28; CDR3 DNA: TGTGCCAGCCGGGTTCAGGGAGCGGGCGAGCAGTACTTC; CDR3 protein: CASRVQGAGEQYF
J gene: TRBJ2-3; clone size: .; D gene: TRBD2; V gene: TRBV15; CDR3 DNA: TGTGCCACCAGCAGAGATACGGCGGGAGGCTCCACAGATACGCAGTATTTT; CDR3 protein: CATSRDTAGGSTDTQYF
J gene: TRBJ2-7; clone size: .; D gene: TRBD1; V gene: TRBV27; CDR3 DNA: TGTGCCAGCAGTCCGGAACAGGGGTCCTACGAGCAGTACTTC; CDR3 protein: CASSPEQGSYEQYF
J gene: TRBJ2-1; clone size: .; D gene: TRBD2; V gene: TRBV28; CDR3 DNA: TGTGCCAGCTTCGGACTAGCGGCTCACAATGAGCAGTTCTTC; CDR3 protein: CASFGLAAHNEQFF
J gene: TRBJ2-7; clone size: .; D gene: TRBD2; V gene: TRBV10-3; CDR3 DNA: TGTGCCATCAGTGAGTCGCGGCTAGCGGGCTCCTACGAGCAGTACTTC; CDR3 protein: CAISESRLAGSYEQYF
J gene: TRBJ1-2; clone size: .; D gene: TRBD1; V gene: TRBV27; CDR3 DNA: TGTGCCAGCAGTGCGGGACAGGGTGGTGGCTACACCTTC; CDR3 protein: CASSAGQGGGYTF
J gene: TRBJ1-1; clone size: .; D gene: TRBD1; V gene: TRBV6-1; CDR3 DNA: TGTGCCAGCAGTCGACAGGGGGCAGGTGCTGAAGCTTTCTTT; CDR3 protein: CASSRQGAGAEAFF
J gene: TRBJ1-5; clone size: .; D gene: TRBD1; V gene: TRBV5-1; CDR3 DNA: TGCGCCAGCAGCTTCGGGACAGGGGGCCAGCCCCAGCATTTT; CDR3 protein: CASSFGTGGQPQHF
J gene: TRBJ2-7; clone size: once; D gene: .; V gene: TRBV6-5; CDR3 DNA: TGTGCCAGCAGAAAGACTTACTCCTCCACCGAGCAGTACTTC; CDR3 protein: CASRKTYSSTEQYF
J gene: TRBJ2-1; clone size: .; D gene: TRBD2; V gene: TRBV5-6; CDR3 DNA: TGTGCCAGCGGACTGGGGGCGGGAGGCCCCCATGAGCAGTTCTTC; CDR3 protein: CASGLGAGGPHEQFF
J gene: TRBJ2-1; clone size: .; D gene: TRBD2; V gene: TRBV27; CDR3 DNA: TGTGCCAGCAGACCGGGACTAGCGGGAACCTACAATGAGCAGTTCTTC; CDR3 protein: CASRPGLAGTYNEQFF
J gene: TRBJ2-1; clone size: .; D gene: .; V gene: TRBV10-3; CDR3 DNA: TGTGCCATCAGTGAGACAGGGTCATTCAGTCGGGACCGTGGTGAGCAGTTCTTC; CDR3 protein: CAISETGSFSRDRGEQFF
J gene: TRBJ2-7; clone size: .; D gene: TRBD2; V gene: TRBV19; CDR3 DNA: TGTGCCAGCGCCCGACTAGCGGGAACCTACGAGCAGTACTTC; CDR3 protein: CASARLAGTYEQYF
J gene: TRBJ1-3; clone size: once; D gene: .; V gene: TRBV7-9; CDR3 DNA: TGTGCCAGTAGGTCCGGGACAAACTCTGGAAACACCATATATTTT; CDR3 protein: CASRSGTNSGNTIYF
J gene: TRBJ2-6; clone size: few; D gene: TRBD2; V gene: TRBV7-9; CDR3 DNA: TGTTCCAGCAGCTTTACTAGCGGGGGGCCCACCGTCCTGACTTTC; CDR3 protein: CSSSFTSGGPTVLTF